This T cell receptor (beta chain) was captured in a study of blood T cell repertoires in COVID-19. Followed longitudinally, the Seattle patients had been enrolled during active infection. Sequenced by immunoSEQ multiplex PCR; TCRdb stores in-frame clones only, minus some. The data contain about 130,000 clones, around 89% of them singletons. V was pared by 5 bases and J by 4 bases, with 12 bases between. Per germline, CDR1 SGHAT and CDR2 FQNNGV. The CDR3 contains 14 residues. Sequences were obtained from peripheral blood. The V and J genes are TRBV11-2 and TRBJ1-5; D may be TRBD1 (5 bases). The receptor was derived from a man aged 55 to 70 with COVID-19, enrolled during active disease. CDR3 in amino acids: CASSAGRGNQPQHF. The DNA of the CDR3 is TGTGCCAGCAGCGCAGGGCGGGGGAATCAGCCCCAGCATTTT.